The sequence of this TCR beta chain was determined in a study of Graves' ophthalmopathy and Graves' hyperthyroidism. The V gene's germline CDR1 is DFQATT and CDR2 SNEGSKA (reference sequence). This CDR3 spans 15 amino acids. The germline V and J ends were trimmed by 5 bases and 2 bases, with 18 bases remaining between them. RNA transcripts served as template for amplifying TCR beta CDR3 sequences. The workflow started with a first-round RT-PCR run with HTBI primers and then moved on to a second-round multiplex PCR. TCRdb processed the multiplex PCR reads anew with MiXCR; each CDR3 protein has one entry. The table records some 1.1 million distinct CDR3 sequences, about two fifths of them present only once. Patients in the hyperthyroidism group, adults aged 18 to 65, were newly diagnosed, under 2 months' duration. Notes on the study in general: Most thyroid clonotypes expanded beyond 0.001 frequency were also found in blood.

On this clonotype: Its antigen is not identified.

The genes are TRBV20-1 and TRBJ1-2; D remains ambiguous. Sequenced sample: peripheral blood or thyroid tissue (not recorded which). This sequence was found in an adult man with Graves' hyperthyroidism. CDR3 nucleotide sequence: TGCAGTGCTCCGCCCAATAGAGTAGCCAACTATGGCTACACCTTC. Amino acid sequence: CSAPPNRVANYGYTF.